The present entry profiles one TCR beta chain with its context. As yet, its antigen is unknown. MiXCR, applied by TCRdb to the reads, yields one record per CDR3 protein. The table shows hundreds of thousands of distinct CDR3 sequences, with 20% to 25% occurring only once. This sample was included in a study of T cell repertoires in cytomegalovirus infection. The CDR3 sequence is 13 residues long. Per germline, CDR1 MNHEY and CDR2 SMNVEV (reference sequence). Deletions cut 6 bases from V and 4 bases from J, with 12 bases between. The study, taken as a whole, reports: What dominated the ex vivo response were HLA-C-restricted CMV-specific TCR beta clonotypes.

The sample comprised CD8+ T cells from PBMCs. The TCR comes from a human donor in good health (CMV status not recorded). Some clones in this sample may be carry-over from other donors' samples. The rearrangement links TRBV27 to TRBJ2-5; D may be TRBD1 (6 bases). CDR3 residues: CASSETGGETQYF. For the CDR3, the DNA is TGTGCCAGCAGCGAGACAGGAGGAGAGACCCAGTACTTC.